This T cell receptor beta chain emerged from a study of T-cell memory formation after mild COVID-19 (dated by TCRdb to 2020 to 2023). Describing the broader study: TCR sequence clusters from the two donors were largely donor specific. The cohort comprised two young, previously healthy adult volunteers, one female and one male. In a couple of donors, T-cell clones that expanded and contracted after mild COVID-19 were followed by sequencing TCRalpha and TCRbeta repertoires longitudinally.

The sequencer was an Illumina NovaSeq 6000. cDNA libraries for TCRalpha and TCRbeta were prepared by 5'RACE using constant-segment primers, with sample barcodes and unique molecular identifiers added. RNA was extracted from every sample with Trizol reagent. Libraries were amplified in two PCR steps, with a second sample barcode and Illumina TruSeq adapters added in the second step. The libraries were sequenced on an Illumina NovaSeq using 2 x 150 bp paired-end reads. As for the original processing: With migec v1.2.7, reads were demultiplexed and then collapsed into UMI-guided consensus sequences. With mixcr v2.1.11, UMI consensuses were aligned to TRA and TRB V and J templates and assembled into clonotypes. Expanded or contracted clonotypes were those called significant by both edgeR and NoisET, with noise models trained on biological replicates. For edgeR calls, the cutoffs were a false discovery rate-adjusted p below 0.01 and a log2 fold-change threshold of 1. As an exploratory analysis of dynamics, max-normalized trajectories of the 1000 most abundant clonotypes were examined with PCA combined with hierarchical clustering. Separately sequenced CD4+ and CD8+ repertoires were used to assign the CD4 or CD8 phenotype of responding clones. TCRdb passed the public sequencing reads through fastp at Q25 and MiXCR, retaining productive beta sequences. Every entry covers one CDR3 protein and lists the most common genes and DNA from its rows. The authors' filters were not applied to this entry. The sample table holds fewer than 250,000 distinct CDR3 sequences, of which 27% were seen once. The ten largest account for approximately 10% of the sample.

On this clonotype: Its recognized antigen is unknown. Base-call qualities are not available, and no considerably larger clone is one nucleotide away.

PBMCs were isolated by Ficoll-Paque density gradient centrifugation. The junction shows trimming of 2 bases on V and 1 base on J, plus 11 bases between the germline ends. CDR1 and CDR2 are read off the germline V gene (reference sequence) as GTSNPN and SVGIG. The CDR3 spans 15 residues, from the cysteine through the phenylalanine. The CDR3 DNA has 45 bases and is translated from base 1. The full study reports these points: Clones that contracted from day 15 to 85 showed balanced CD4/CD8 phenotypes, whereas a second wave of clones that expanded from day 15 to 37 leaned towards CD4+. The study included only a couple of mild cases, and larger cohorts that include severe cases with pre-infection samples were judged to be necessary. Some responding clones were found in pre-infection memory, which suggests that pre-existing cross-reactive memory T cells took part in the SARS-CoV-2 response. SARS-CoV-2 specificity of the second-wave clones peaking on day 37 was not confirmed. Contracting CD4+ clones were found mainly in CM and EM memory subsets, while CD8+ clones were enriched in EMRA.

Here the chain combines TRBV30 and TRBJ2-2, with a weak D call of TRBD1 (5 bases match). The sample was PBMCs or a T cell subset sorted from them (not recorded which). The TCR originated in an adult woman who had mild COVID-19 (a few samples of this study predate the infection). The sample titles of this study are shuffled in the database, so cell type and time point are left out; the donor was told from shared clones. The nucleotide sequence is TGTGCCTGGAGTAAAGCCGACAGGAACACCGGGGAGCTGTTTTTT. The translation is CAWSKADRNTGELFF.